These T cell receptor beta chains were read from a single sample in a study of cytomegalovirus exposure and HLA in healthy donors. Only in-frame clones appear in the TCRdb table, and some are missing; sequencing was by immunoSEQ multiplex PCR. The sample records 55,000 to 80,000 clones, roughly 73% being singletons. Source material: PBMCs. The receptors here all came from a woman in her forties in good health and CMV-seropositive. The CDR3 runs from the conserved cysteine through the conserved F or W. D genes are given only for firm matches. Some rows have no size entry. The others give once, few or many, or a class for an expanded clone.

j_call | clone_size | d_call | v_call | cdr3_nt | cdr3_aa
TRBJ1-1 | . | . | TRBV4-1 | TGCGCCAGCAGCCAAGAGGGGGGTAGGACTGAAGCTTTCTTT | CASSQEGGRTEAFF
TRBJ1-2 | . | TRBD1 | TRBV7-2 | TGTGCCAGCAGCACGGGACAGGTTAACTATGGCTACACCTTC | CASSTGQVNYGYTF
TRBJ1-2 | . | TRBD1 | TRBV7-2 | TGTGCCAGCAGCGTGGACAGGGTTCCCAACTATGGCTACACCTTC | CASSVDRVPNYGYTF
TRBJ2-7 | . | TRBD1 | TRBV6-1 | TGTGCCAGCAGTGATCATGGACAGGGGGCGAAGCGGCAGTACTTC | CASSDHGQGAKRQYF
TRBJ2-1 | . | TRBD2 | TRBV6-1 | TGTGCCAGCAGTGGGGGGGGGAGGTGGAATGAGCAGTTCTTC | CASSGGGRWNEQFF
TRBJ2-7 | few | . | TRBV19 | TGTGCCAGTAGTATCGAGCAGGGTACCGAGCAGTACTTC | CASSIEQGTEQYF
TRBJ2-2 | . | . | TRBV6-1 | TGTGCCAGCAACGAAGCCTTTGGGGCACAGCACACCGGGGAGCTGTTTTTT | CASNEAFGAQHTGELFF
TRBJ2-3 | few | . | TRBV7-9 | TGTGCCAGCAGCTTGGGCAGGGCCTACACAGATACGCAGTATTTT | CASSLGRAYTDTQYF
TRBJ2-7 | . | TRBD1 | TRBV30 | TGTGCCTGCATCCGGGACAGCATCTACGAGCAGTACTTC | CACIRDSIYEQYF
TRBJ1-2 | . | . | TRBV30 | TGTGCCTGGAGTGTAAACGGGAGGGAAGGCTACACCTTC | CAWSVNGREGYTF